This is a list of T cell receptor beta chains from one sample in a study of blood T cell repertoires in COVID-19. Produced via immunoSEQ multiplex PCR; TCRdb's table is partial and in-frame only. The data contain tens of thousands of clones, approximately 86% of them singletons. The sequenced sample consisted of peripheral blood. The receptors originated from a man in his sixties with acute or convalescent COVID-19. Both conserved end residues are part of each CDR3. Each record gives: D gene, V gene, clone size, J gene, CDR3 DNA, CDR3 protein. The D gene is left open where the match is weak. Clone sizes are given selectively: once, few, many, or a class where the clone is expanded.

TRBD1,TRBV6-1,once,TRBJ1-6,TGTGCCAGCAGTGAATTGGACAGGTCGGATTCACCCCTCCACTTT,CASSELDRSDSPLHF
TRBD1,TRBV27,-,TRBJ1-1,TGTGCCAGCAGACCGACAGGGGTCACTGAAGCTTTCTTT,CASRPTGVTEAFF
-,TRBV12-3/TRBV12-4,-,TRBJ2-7,TGTGCCAGCAGTTTACAGGGCCACGAGCAGTACTTC,CASSLQGHEQYF
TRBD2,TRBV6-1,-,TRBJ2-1,TGTGCCAGCAGTGCTCGAGCGGGAGGGGAAGCGAATGAGCAGTTCTTC,CASSARAGGEANEQFF
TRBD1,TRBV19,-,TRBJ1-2,TGTGCCAGTACCTCAAACAGGGGGCTTAATGGCTACACCTTC,CASTSNRGLNGYTF
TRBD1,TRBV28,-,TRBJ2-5,TGTGCCAGCACCTCACGGACAGGTTGGGAGACCCAGTACTTC,CASTSRTGWETQYF
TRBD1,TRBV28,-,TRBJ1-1,TGTGCCAGCAGTTCGGTAGGTCGACAGGGAACTGAAGCTTTCTTT,CASSSVGRQGTEAFF
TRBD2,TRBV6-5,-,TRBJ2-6,TGTGCCAGCAGATTTCGGGGGGCTGGGGCCAACGTCCTGACTTTC,CASRFRGAGANVLTF
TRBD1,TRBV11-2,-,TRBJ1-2,TGTGCCAGCAGCCAGGGGGCCAGGGGCTACACCTTC,CASSQGARGYTF
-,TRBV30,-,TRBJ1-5,TGTGCCTGGAGTGTAGAGAGCAATCAGCCCCAGCATTTT,CAWSVESNQPQHF
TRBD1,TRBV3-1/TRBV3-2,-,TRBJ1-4,TGTGCCAGCAGCCAAGATGGCAGGGGGCTGGATAATGAAAAACTGTTTTTT,CASSQDGRGLDNEKLFF
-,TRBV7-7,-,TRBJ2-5,TGTGCCAGCAGCTTAGGAAATAGTCTCGGGGAGACCCAGTACTTC,CASSLGNSLGETQYF
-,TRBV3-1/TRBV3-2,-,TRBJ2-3,TGTGCCAGCAGCCATCTCGGACTAGATACGCAGTATTTT,CASSHLGLDTQYF
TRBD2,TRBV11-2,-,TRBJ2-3,TGTGCCAGCAGGCGGACTAGCGGGAGAGTAACAGATACGCAGTATTTT,CASRRTSGRVTDTQYF
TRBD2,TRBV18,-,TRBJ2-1,TGTGCCAGCTCACCGCTAGCGGGAGTAGGTGAGCAGTTCTTC,CASSPLAGVGEQFF
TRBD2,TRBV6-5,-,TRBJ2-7,TGTGCCACCGCTTCCGGACTAGCGGATTACGAGCAGTACTTC,CATASGLADYEQYF
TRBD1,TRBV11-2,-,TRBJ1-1,TGTGCCAGCAGTCCGACAGGGGGCACTGAAGCTTTCTTT,CASSPTGGTEAFF
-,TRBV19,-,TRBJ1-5,TGTGCCAGTAGTCCCCGGACAGTAAGGAACAATCAGCCCCAGCATTTT,CASSPRTVRNNQPQHF
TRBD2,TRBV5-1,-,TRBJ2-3,TGCGCCAGCAGCTGGCTAGCGGGAGGGACAGATACGCAGTATTTT,CASSWLAGGTDTQYF
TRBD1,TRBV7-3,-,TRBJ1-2,TGTGCCAGCAGCTTAACGGGGACAGGGGGCGGGGTTACCTTC,CASSLTGTGGGVTF